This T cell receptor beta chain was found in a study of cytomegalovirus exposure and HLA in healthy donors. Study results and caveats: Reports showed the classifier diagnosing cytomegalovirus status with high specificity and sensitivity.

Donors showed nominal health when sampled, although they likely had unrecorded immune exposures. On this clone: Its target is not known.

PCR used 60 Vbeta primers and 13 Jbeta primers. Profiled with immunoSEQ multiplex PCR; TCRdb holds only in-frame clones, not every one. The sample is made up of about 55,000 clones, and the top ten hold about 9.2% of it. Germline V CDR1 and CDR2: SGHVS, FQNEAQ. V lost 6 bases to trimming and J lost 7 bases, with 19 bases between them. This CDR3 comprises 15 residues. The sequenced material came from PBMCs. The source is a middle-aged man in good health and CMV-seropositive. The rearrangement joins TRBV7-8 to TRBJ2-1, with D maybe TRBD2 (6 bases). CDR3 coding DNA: TGTGCCAGCAGAGTAGGGAGGCGGGGTCCGAATGAGCAGTTCTTC. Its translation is CASRVGRRGPNEQFF.